These 3 T cell receptor beta chains came from one sample sequenced in a study of T cells in tumors after PD-1 blockade (dated by TCRdb to the late 2010s). The sample's time point label, in plain terms: after anti-PD-1 therapy. Receptor libraries were prepared by the immunoSEQ multiplex PCR assay. TCRdb stores this immuneACCESS table with in-frame sequences only. Part of the clones is absent; in the studies checked, under half of the shortfall reflects unresolved V genes, and no reason is known for the rest. In all, the sample holds over 20,000 clones, and roughly 80% of those were seen once. The ten largest clones take up more than 10% of the sample. This sample comprised PBMCs, obtained after anti-PD-1 treatment. These receptors came from a human donor with basal cell carcinoma.

The J gene is TRBJ1-5, the V gene TRBV30; possibly TRBD1 for D (5 bases). V lost 0 bases to trimming and J lost 0 bases, with 9 bases between them. The CDR3 is made up of 15 amino acids. Germline V gene data show CDR1 as GTSNPN and CDR2 as SVGIG (reference sequence). In DNA, the CDR3 is TGTGCCTGGAGTGTACCAGGGAGTAGCAATCAGCCCCAGCATTTT. It specifies CAWSVPGSSNQPQHF.

Written as DNA, the CDR3 is TGTGCCAGCAGCATGGACAGGAAGGACTATGGCTACACCTTC. Encoded protein: CASSMDRKDYGYTF. The chain couples TRBV7-2 to TRBJ1-2; 7 positions agree with TRBD1. V shed 5 bases, J shed 3 bases, and the junction held 6 bases outside the gene matches. Germline lookup yields CDR1 SGHTA and CDR2 FQGNSA. This CDR3 contains 14 residues.

The genes are TRBV5-1 and TRBJ2-5; D not certain. The CDR3 sequence is 11 residues long. Germline V CDR1 and CDR2: SGHRS, YFSETQ. V lost 0 bases and J 8 bases, leaving 5 bases between the germline ends. The chain's CDR3 is CASSLALTQYF. The CDR3 DNA reads TGCGCCAGCAGCTTGGCACTCACCCAGTACTTC.